This T cell receptor (beta chain) was obtained from a study of response to subunit inactivated influenza vaccine. Points from the study as a whole: The authors proposed limited new T cell recruitment per seasonal influenza vaccination.

The CDR3 loop spans 15 amino acids. V lost 3 bases to trimming and J lost 7 bases, with 18 bases between them. Germline V gene data show CDR1 as LGHNA and CDR2 as YSLEER. TCRdb re-called the RT-PCR reads through MiXCR, storing one row per CDR3 protein. The table shows roughly 650,000 distinct CDR3 sequences, with around 15% occurring only once. This clonotype was counted between two and nine times. The antigen is undetermined. The origin of this receptor is a man aged 45-65 years who received an inactivated influenza vaccine. Sequences were derived from PBMCs from blood, sampled less than 15 days before vaccination. V and J are TRBV4-3 and TRBJ1-2; D is unclear. In DNA form, the CDR3 reads TGCGCCAGCAGCCAGTCCACACGGGAGGAGTTTGGCTACACCTTC. Its translation is CASSQSTREEFGYTF.